The 25 T cell receptor beta chains reported below all come from one sample, sequenced in a study of technical replicates of blood from a few donors. Generated by immunoSEQ multiplex PCR, the TCRdb table keeps only in-frame clones and is missing some. The repertoire includes about 70,000 clones, around 95% of them detected once, and under 0.5% sits in the top ten. The material sequenced was T cells isolated from PBMCs. These receptors were taken from a human donor in good health.

V usage is TRBV7-9 and J usage is TRBJ1-1; 7 bases map to TRBD1. V trimming: 5 bases; J trimming: 2 bases; junction bases outside the gene matches: 5. There are 14 residues in the CDR3. In germline, CDR1 is SEHNR, CDR2 FQNEAQ (reference sequence). The CDR3 bases are TGTGCCAGCAGCCCTGGACAGGTCAACACTGAAGCTTTCTTT. Its translation is CASSPGQVNTEAFF.

The chain is built from TRBV6-5 and TRBJ2-4, with D unresolved. The CDR3 is 14 amino acids. Germline V gives CDR1 MNHEY, CDR2 SVGAGI. Trimming shortened V by 6 bases and J by 3 bases, and 12 bases separated the two germline ends. The CDR3 DNA sequence: TGTGCCAGCAGCTCGGGTTCGGGCAAAAACATTCAGTACTTC. Translation: CASSSGSGKNIQYF.

The gene calls are TRBV11-3 and TRBJ2-1; D perhaps matches TRBD2 (6 bases). The germline CDR1 and CDR2 sequences are SGHNT and YENEEA. V lost 8 bases and J lost 4, with 15 bases in between. The CDR3 runs to 14 residues. CDR3 region: CASSWASAYNEQFF. The CDR3 DNA sequence: TGTGCCAGCTCCTGGGCTAGCGCTTACAATGAGCAGTTCTTC.

V gene TRBV6-1 combines with J gene TRBJ2-3, with TRBD2 matching 12 bases. The CDR3 is 15 residues long. CDR1 is MNHNS, CDR2 SASEGT, per germline. V lost 6 bases to trimming and J lost 3 bases; unmatched junction nucleotides: 4. As DNA, the CDR3 is TGTGCCAGCAGGCCGACTAGCGGGAGAACAGATACGCAGTATTTT. Its translation: CASRPTSGRTDTQYF.

The J gene is TRBJ1-1, the V gene TRBV5-6, with a tentative D call TRBD1 (5 bases). The ends were cut back, 0 bases at V and 5 bases at J, with 17 bases in the middle. CDR3 length: 16 residues. The germline V gene encodes CDR1 SGHDT and CDR2 YYEEEE. CDR3 sequence reads: CASSLGPGVLDTEAFF. The CDR3, as DNA: TGTGCCAGCAGCTTGGGTCCGGGGGTATTGGATACTGAAGCTTTCTTT.

V gene TRBV9 combines with J gene TRBJ2-7; D is possibly TRBD2 (5 bases). The CDR3 covers 14 residues. Trimming stripped 0 bases from V and 1 base from J, with 8 bases between. From germline, CDR1 is SGDLS and CDR2 YYNGEE. This chain's CDR3 is CASSVGAESYEQYF. As DNA, the CDR3 is TGTGCCAGCAGCGTAGGAGCGGAGTCCTACGAGCAGTACTTC.

This sequence joins TRBV29-1 and TRBJ1-2; a possible D gene is TRBD1 (6 bases). Trimming cost V 1 base and J 4 bases, with 16 bases left between them. The CDR3 is made up of 15 amino acids. Looked up from germline, CDR1 is SQVTM and CDR2 is ANQGSEA. The CDR3 nucleotides are TGCAGCGTTGAAGGGGGGCAGTCTACTTTCTATGGCTACACCTTC. Protein sequence: CSVEGGQSTFYGYTF.

The chain employs TRBV30 and TRBJ1-2, with 8 positions matching TRBD1. Trimming took 3 bases from V and 0 from J; bases not matched to a gene: 21. The CDR3 sequence is 20 residues long. The germline V gene encodes CDR1 GTSNPN and CDR2 SVGIG (reference sequence). The CDR3 sequence is CAWRTGILMDRVGANYGYTF. The CDR3 DNA sequence: TGTGCCTGGAGAACCGGAATCCTCATGGACAGGGTCGGGGCTAACTATGGCTACACCTTC.

The chain recombines TRBV5-5 with TRBJ2-3; 12 positions match TRBD2. CDR3 length: 15 amino acids. The ends lost 3 bases at V and 6 bases at J; junction bases unmatched: 5. Germline CDR1 reads SGHKS; CDR2 reads YYEKEE (reference sequence). The CDR3 loop reads CASSWRLAGVDTQYF. CDR3 in DNA: TGTGCCAGCAGCTGGAGACTAGCGGGAGTGGATACGCAGTATTTT. The whole variable domain, remainder taken from reference TRBV5-5 and TRBJ2-3, is DAGVTQSPTHLIKTRGQQVTLRCSPISGHKSVSWYQQVLGQGPQFIFQYYEKEERGRGNFPDRFSARQFPNYSSELNVNALLLGDSALYLCASSWRLAGVDTQYFGPGTRLTVL.

The J gene is TRBJ1-1, the V gene TRBV15; D is undetermined. Germline CDR1 is LNHNV and CDR2 is YYDKDF (reference sequence). Trimming left V 5 bases short and J 3 bases short, with 16 bases between. The CDR3 is 15 amino acids. The CDR3 DNA is TGTGCCACCAGCGGGAGCTTTCTGCCGGACACTGAAGCTTTCTTT. This translates into CATSGSFLPDTEAFF. The full variable domain, its missing parts supplied by reference TRBV15 and TRBJ1-1, is DAMVIQNPRYQVTQFGKPVTLSCSQTLNHNVMYWYQQKSSQAPKLLFHYYDKDFNNEADTPDNFQSRRPNTSFCFLDIRSPGLGDTAMYLCATSGSFLPDTEAFFGQGTRLTVV.

V and J are TRBV7-8 and TRBJ2-3; 8 nucleotides match TRBD1. Germline CDR1 and CDR2: SGHVS and FQNEAQ. The V and J ends lost 5 bases and 8 bases, in that order; junction bases with no gene match: 9. This CDR3 has 14 residues. The CDR3: CASSPGQGATTQYF. As DNA, the CDR3 is TGTGCCAGCAGCCCAGGACAGGGAGCTACTACGCAGTATTTT.

This rearrangement joins TRBV7-2 to TRBJ2-7; 8 nucleotides line up with TRBD2. Germline V gene lookup returns CDR1 SGHTA and CDR2 FQGNSA. Trimming cost V 5 bases and J 9 bases; bases outside gene matches: 6. The CDR3 length is 12 residues. Here the CDR3 reads CASSATLAGQYF. The CDR3 DNA follows: TGTGCCAGCAGCGCGACTCTAGCGGGGCAGTACTTC.

The J gene is TRBJ2-2, the V gene TRBV7-2; 8 nucleotides agree with TRBD2. CDR1 and CDR2 from the germline V gene are SGHTA and FQGNSA. V lost 5 bases to trimming and J lost 1 base; unmatched junction nucleotides: 6. The CDR3 runs 16 residues. The CDR3 spells CASSVGLAQNTGELFF. The CDR3 DNA follows: TGTGCCAGCAGCGTAGGACTAGCCCAGAACACCGGGGAGCTGTTTTTT.

This clone has just one count. This CDR3 is CASSLRGSFTDTQYF. Written as DNA, the CDR3 is TGTGCCAGCAGCTTACGCGGCAGCTTCACAGATACGCAGTATTTT. The V gene is TRBV11-2, the J gene TRBJ2-3; D is uncertain. The CDR3 has 15 residues. Germline loops: CDR1 SGHAT, CDR2 FQNNGV. With 2 bases removed from V and 2 bases from J, the gap between germline ends came to 11 bases.

The chain joins TRBV7-2 to TRBJ1-5, with D unresolved. With 4 bases removed from V and 7 bases from J, the gap between germline ends came to 14 bases. CDR3 length: 14 amino acids. The germline gives CDR1 SGHTA, CDR2 FQGNSA. The CDR3, as DNA: TGTGCCAGCAGCTCCGGCAGCGCGAGCCAGCCCCAGCATTTT. It codes for CASSSGSASQPQHF.

The J gene is TRBJ1-1, the V gene TRBV25-1; D is possibly TRBD1 (5 bases). Per germline, CDR1 MGHDK and CDR2 SYGVNS. Between the trimmed V and J ends, which lost 4 bases and 1 base, there was a span of 13 bases. This CDR3 is 15 amino acids long. Here the CDR3 reads CASSVGLGQNTEAFF. CDR3 coding DNA: TGTGCCAGCAGTGTGGGTCTAGGACAGAACACTGAAGCTTTCTTT. Combining the CDR3 with reference TRBV25-1 and TRBJ1-1 gives the whole variable domain EADIYQTPRYLVIGTGKKITLECSQTMGHDKMYWYQQDPGMELHLIHYSYGVNSTEKGDLSSESTVSRIRTEHFPLTLESARPSHTSQYLCASSVGLGQNTEAFFGQGTRLTVV.

J is TRBJ2-7 and V is TRBV7-2; D unclear. This CDR3 is 13 amino acids long. V was cut by 2 bases and J by 0 bases, with 5 bases left in between. The V gene's germline CDR1 is SGHTA and CDR2 FQGNSA. The CDR3 region is CASSLTTSYEQYF. In nucleotides, the CDR3 is TGTGCCAGCAGCTTAACTACCTCCTACGAGCAGTACTTC.

The chain joins TRBV9 to TRBJ2-7; 14 bases align to TRBD2. Germline assignment: CDR1 SGDLS and CDR2 YYNGEE. Germline trimming cut 4 bases from V and 5 bases from J; bases unmatched to any gene: 8. CDR3 length equals 16 residues. DNA for the CDR3: TGTGCCAGCAGCACGGGACTAGCGGGAGTCCGACACGAGCAGTACTTC. Encoded protein: CASSTGLAGVRHEQYF.

This chain joins TRBV7-8 and TRBJ2-2; TRBD2 matches at 8 bases. The CDR3 runs 16 residues. Germline assignment: CDR1 SGHVS and CDR2 FQNEAQ. V lost 2 bases to trimming and J lost 7 bases; unmatched junction nucleotides: 9. CDR3 in DNA: TGTGCCAGCAGCTTATCCGGACGGGAGGGGAGCGGGGAGCTGTTTTTT. It specifies CASSLSGREGSGELFF.

This chain connects TRBV7-9 to TRBJ2-3, with TRBD1 matching 7 bases. V shed 2 bases, J shed 0 bases, and the junction held 5 bases outside the gene matches. CDR3 size: 16 residues. Germline V CDR1 and CDR2: SEHNR, FQNEAQ (reference sequence). The CDR3 nucleotides are TGTGCCAGCAGCTTAATGAGGGGGCAGAGCACAGATACGCAGTATTTT. This codes for CASSLMRGQSTDTQYF.

The chain recombines TRBV9 with TRBJ2-2; 7 nucleotides line up with TRBD2. This CDR3 has 16 amino acids. V was clipped by 3 bases and J by 0 bases; unmatched bases: 5. Per germline, CDR1 SGDLS and CDR2 YYNGEE. Written as DNA, the CDR3 is TGTGCCAGCAGCGGGGAGGGGAGGGCGAACACCGGGGAGCTGTTTTTT. Its translation: CASSGEGRANTGELFF.

V and J are TRBV2 and TRBJ2-3, with D tentatively TRBD2 (5 bases). Trimming pared 6 bases from V and 8 bases from J, leaving 6 bases between. Per germline, CDR1 SNHLY and CDR2 FYNNEI. The CDR3 runs to 10 residues. The CDR3 DNA follows: TGTGCCAGCAGGGACTTTACGCAGTATTTT. It specifies CASRDFTQYF. Looking up the rest from reference TRBV2 and TRBJ2-3 gives the full variable domain: EPEVTQTPSHQVTQMGQEVILRCVPISNHLYFYWYRQILGQKVEFLVSFYNNEISEKSEIFDDQFSVERPDGSNFTLKIRSTKLEDSAMYFCASRDFTQYFGPGTRLTVL.

CDR3: CASSLVAAREQFF. The CDR3 DNA is TGTGCCAGCAGCTTAGTCGCTGCGCGTGAGCAGTTCTTC. The rearrangement uses TRBV7-6 and TRBJ2-1; no reliable D call. The V end lost 1 base, the J end lost 9 bases, and 10 bases lay between the germline ends. The CDR3 consists of 13 residues. The V gene's germline CDR1 is SGHVS and CDR2 FNYEAQ.

Here the CDR3 DNA reads TGTGCCAGCAGCGGTCCTAGCGGGAACCGCTACGAGCAGTACTTC. This gives the protein CASSGPSGNRYEQYF. The rearrangement links TRBV9 to TRBJ2-7, with 9 bases identical to TRBD2. Germline lookup yields CDR1 SGDLS and CDR2 YYNGEE. Trimming took 3 bases from V and 3 from J; bases not matched to a gene: 7. The CDR3 length is 15 residues.

The chain carries TRBV19 and TRBJ1-2; D unclear. Trimming stripped 7 bases from V and 2 bases from J, with 8 bases between. The CDR3 extends over 12 amino acids. The germline V gene has CDR1 LNHDA and CDR2 SQIVND (reference sequence). The CDR3 nucleotides read TGTGCCAGTAAAAAAGAGAACTATGGCTACACCTTC. Its translation is CASKKENYGYTF.